These 26 T cell receptor beta chains came from one sample sequenced in a study of Graves' ophthalmopathy and Graves' hyperthyroidism (dated by TCRdb to the late 2010s). Sequencing relied on an Illumina HiSeq 2000. TCR beta CDR3 regions were amplified from RNA transcripts for repertoire sequencing. A first-round RT-PCR used HTBI primers with the Qiagen OneStep RT-PCR kit, followed by a second-round multiplex PCR, size selection and purification. TCRdb itself trimmed the public reads at Q25 with fastp, ran MiXCR and retained productive beta chains. When rows share a CDR3 protein, they turn into one entry using the most common DNA and genes. In all, the sample holds approximately 160,000 distinct CDR3 sequences, and less than 45% of those were seen once. Roughly 5.2% of the sample rests with the top ten. The sample taken for sequencing was peripheral blood. These receptors all come from a woman aged 40-49 years with Graves' ophthalmopathy. Donor details come from another sample of the same person, matched by shared clones.

This clonotype appeared many times. This chain connects TRBV28 to TRBJ1-2, with D possibly TRBD1 on 5 matching bases. Germline assignment: CDR1 MDHEN and CDR2 SYDVKM. CDR3 length: 11 amino acids. Here the CDR3 reads CAAGGRYGYTF. The CDR3, as DNA: TGTGCAGCCGGGGGGAGGTATGGCTACACCTTC.

The rearrangement joins TRBV27 to TRBJ2-5; perhaps TRBD1 as D (6 bases). The germline V gene has CDR1 MNHEY and CDR2 SMNVEV (reference sequence). This CDR3 is 13 amino acids long. V lost 5 bases and J lost 7, with 14 bases in between. The CDR3 protein is CASSLGGPGTQYF. In DNA form, the CDR3 reads TGTGCCAGCAGTCTAGGGGGACCCGGGACCCAGTACTTC.

This clonotype showed up just a few times. This chain uses TRBV6-1 with TRBJ2-7; maybe TRBD1 (5 bases). Trimming removed 3 bases from V and 4 bases from J, with 7 bases in between. The CDR3 totals 12 residues. CDR1 is MNHNS and CDR2 is SASEGT in the germline V gene. CDR3 protein: CASSETAYEQYF. CDR3 nucleotides: TGTGCCAGCAGTGAGACAGCTTACGAGCAGTACTTC.

This clonotype occurred many times. The rearrangement links TRBV7-3 to TRBJ2-7; a possible D gene is TRBD1 (6 bases). Deletions cut 4 bases from V and 7 bases from J, with 14 bases between. The CDR3 is 13 amino acids. Germline CDR1 and CDR2: SGHTA and FQGTGA. The CDR3 here is CASSSGHGSEQYF. The DNA for the CDR3 is TGTGCCAGCAGCTCGGGACATGGTTCAGAGCAGTACTTC.

This chain joins TRBV24-1 and TRBJ2-5; maybe TRBD1 (7 bases). This CDR3 comprises 19 residues. Germline CDR1 reads KGHDR; CDR2 reads SFDVKD. V was shortened by 3 bases and J by 0 bases, with 22 bases between the two germline ends. CDR3 in DNA: TGTGCCACCAGTGATCCAGACCCGGGGGACAGACCGTACCAAGAGACCCAGTACTTC. Protein: CATSDPDPGDRPYQETQYF.

This clonotype appeared many times. The chain employs TRBV2 and TRBJ1-1; possible D gene TRBD1, 5 bases. V lost 7 bases and J lost 9, with 12 bases in between. This CDR3 is 11 amino acids long. Germline assignment: CDR1 SNHLY and CDR2 FYNNEI. CDR3 sequence reads: CASNLGGKAFF. CDR3 in DNA: TGTGCCAGCAACCTGGGGGGGAAAGCTTTCTTT.

V gene TRBV12-3 or TRBV12-4 combines with J gene TRBJ1-1; D unclear. Trimming cost V 1 base and J 11 bases, with 14 bases left between them. The CDR3 spans 13 residues. The chain's CDR3 is CASSLGMREGAFF. DNA of the CDR3: TGTGCCAGCAGTTTAGGAATGAGGGAGGGCGCTTTCTTT.

The chain carries TRBV19 and TRBJ1-5; a weak D match, TRBD1 (5 bases). Germline loops: CDR1 LNHDA, CDR2 SQIVND (reference sequence). V was cut by 2 bases and J by 1 base, with 12 bases left in between. This CDR3 region has 16 residues. The CDR3 spells CASSIKGGDSNQPQHF. The DNA for the CDR3 is TGTGCCAGTAGTATAAAAGGCGGGGACAGCAATCAGCCCCAGCATTTT.

The chain uses TRBV6-5 and TRBJ1-1; TRBD1 matches at 8 bases. The CDR3 is 15 amino acids. The junction had 16 bases not matched to a gene; V was cut back by 5 bases and J by 11 bases. CDR1 is MNHEY and CDR2 is SVGAGI in the germline V gene. Written as DNA, the CDR3 is TGTGCCAGCAGTAACCGGGACAGGAGTTTTATTTTGGCTTTCTTT. This encodes CASSNRDRSFILAFF.

This clonotype was seen many times. The chain employs TRBV7-2 and TRBJ2-7; 11 bases line up with TRBD2. CDR1 is SGHTA, CDR2 FQGNSA, per germline. This CDR3 is built from 14 residues. Losses at the gene ends were 6 bases for V and 8 bases for J; bases not matched to a gene: 9. CDR3 DNA: TGTGCCAGCAGGCTCACTAGCGGGAGCTTCAAGCAGTACTTC. As protein: CASRLTSGSFKQYF.

In this sample, this clonotype turned up a few times. The J gene is TRBJ1-2, the V gene TRBV12-3 or TRBV12-4; a possible D gene is TRBD1 (6 bases). CDR3 size: 15 residues. Between the trimmed V and J ends, which lost 5 bases and 5 bases, there was a span of 18 bases. Here the CDR3 reads CASSASQEGHYGYTF. The CDR3, as DNA: TGTGCCAGCAGTGCGTCTCAGGAGGGACATTATGGCTACACCTTC.

CDR3 protein: CSVDDQFYGYTF. For the CDR3, the DNA is TGCAGCGTTGACGACCAGTTCTATGGCTACACCTTC. This chain joins TRBV29-1 and TRBJ1-2; D is undetermined. This CDR3 has 12 amino acids. V was pared by 3 bases and J by 4 bases, with 9 bases between. Germline loops: CDR1 SQVTM, CDR2 ANQGSEA.

This clonotype has ten or more counts. The chain recombines TRBV28 with TRBJ1-6, with 8 bases lining up with TRBD1. The germline gives CDR1 MDHEN, CDR2 SYDVKM. This CDR3 is 14 amino acids long. The V and J ends lost 8 bases and 8 bases, in that order; junction bases with no gene match: 8. CDR3 coding DNA: TGTGCCAGCTCCTCGGGACAGGCCGATTCACCCCTCCACTTT. Translating gives CASSSGQADSPLHF.

This sequence joins TRBV6-2 or TRBV6-3 and TRBJ2-5, with a weak D call TRBD1 (5 bases). The CDR3 is 12 residues long. The germline V gene encodes CDR1 MNHEY and CDR2 SVGEGT. Trimming stripped 7 bases from V and 5 bases from J, with 11 bases between. CDR3 sequence reads: CASKGRGETQYF. Here the CDR3 DNA reads TGTGCCAGCAAAGGAAGGGGTGAGACCCAGTACTTC.

This clonotype was counted ten times or more. The chain employs TRBV5-5 and TRBJ1-1, with 7 nucleotides matching TRBD1. CDR3 length equals 13 residues. Looked up from germline, CDR1 is SGHKS and CDR2 is YYEKEE (reference sequence). V was pared by 5 bases and J by 4 bases, with 5 bases of the junction left unmatched. In DNA form, the CDR3 reads TGTGCCAGCAGTCACACAGGGGTCACTGAAGCTTTCTTT. This codes for CASSHTGVTEAFF.

This clonotype has ten or more counts. This sequence joins TRBV28 and TRBJ1-1, with D unclear. V lost 6 bases and J 5 bases, leaving 19 bases between the germline ends. Germline CDR1 MDHEN, CDR2 SYDVKM. The CDR3 loop spans 15 amino acids. CDR3 bases: TGTGCCAGCAGCCCCTTGAAGACAACGACTACTGAAGCTTTCTTT. Protein: CASSPLKTTTTEAFF.

The chain employs TRBV12-3 or TRBV12-4 and TRBJ2-7; maybe TRBD1 (5 bases). The CDR3 runs to 14 residues. The V gene lost 0 bases and the J gene lost 3 bases, with 9 bases spanning the gap. This CDR3 reads CASSLAYRNYEQYF. The CDR3 DNA sequence: TGTGCCAGCAGTTTAGCGTACAGGAACTACGAGCAGTACTTC.

This clonotype was picked up many times. V gene TRBV11-3 combines with J gene TRBJ1-1, with D possibly TRBD1 on 6 matching bases. The CDR3 runs 15 residues. V was trimmed by 6 bases and J by 3 bases, leaving 17 bases between them. The germline gives CDR1 SGHNT, CDR2 YENEEA. The CDR3 coding sequence is TGTGCCAGCAGGCCCGGGGGGCAGGCATACACTGAAGCTTTCTTT. Translation gives CASRPGGQAYTEAFF.

Only a few counts were recorded for this clonotype. The chain carries TRBV6-2 or TRBV6-3 and TRBJ1-1; the D is unclear. Germline loops: CDR1 MNHEY, CDR2 SVGEGT. The CDR3 loop spans 14 amino acids. Trimming removed 1 base at V and 0 bases at J, with 6 bases between. As DNA, the CDR3 is TGTGCCAGCAGTTACTTCGGGATGAACACTGAAGCTTTCTTT. Amino acid sequence: CASSYFGMNTEAFF.

The genes are TRBV6-1 and TRBJ2-7, with 9 bases that match TRBD1. With 6 bases clipped from V and 5 bases from J, the junction kept 5 bases outside the gene matches. Germline loops: CDR1 MNHNS, CDR2 SASEGT. This CDR3 has 13 amino acids. DNA for the CDR3: TGTGCCAGCAGGCCGACAGGGGGAAACGAGCAGTACTTC. This gives the protein CASRPTGGNEQYF.

A single count supports this clonotype. The chain employs TRBV2 and TRBJ2-7, with unresolved D. CDR1 and CDR2 (germline): SNHLY, FYNNEI. Trimming took 7 bases from V and 2 from J, leaving 9 bases between them. This CDR3 is built from 12 residues. As DNA, the CDR3 is TGTGCCAGCAACGCAGGACCCTACGAGCAGTACTTC. The encoded protein is CASNAGPYEQYF.

This clonotype was seen many times. This chain connects TRBV24-1 to TRBJ1-5; D is ambiguous. The CDR3 length is 14 residues. CDR1 and CDR2 (germline): KGHDR, SFDVKD. V was cut by 6 bases and J by 2 bases, with 10 bases left in between. CDR3 sequence (DNA): TGTGCCACCAGTCGCCGGGATGGCAATCAGCCCCAGCATTTT. Translated: CATSRRDGNQPQHF.

The chain links TRBV6-5 to TRBJ2-4, with a tentative D call TRBD1 (6 bases). Trimming took 8 bases from V and 8 from J, leaving 19 bases between them. Germline V gene lookup returns CDR1 MNHEY and CDR2 SVGAGI. There are 14 residues in the CDR3. The DNA of the CDR3 is TGTGCCAGCGTTTTGCGGCTATCAGGGGACATTCAGTACTTC. Its protein product is CASVLRLSGDIQYF.

This clonotype was observed many times. This rearrangement joins TRBV27 to TRBJ2-7, with D maybe TRBD1 (6 bases). Trimming took 2 bases from V and 2 from J, leaving 7 bases between them. The CDR3 covers 13 residues. Germline V lookup: CDR1 MNHEY, CDR2 SMNVEV (reference sequence). CDR3: CASSLAGAYEQYF. In DNA form, the CDR3 reads TGTGCCAGCAGTTTAGCAGGGGCCTACGAGCAGTACTTC.

This chain connects TRBV7-2 to TRBJ2-5; no clear D. The CDR3 contains 10 residues. Germline CDR1 and CDR2: SGHTA and FQGNSA. The CDR3 reads CATGGETQYF. Written as DNA, the CDR3 is TGTGCTACGGGTGGGGAGACCCAGTACTTC.

V is TRBV18 and J is TRBJ2-7; D might be TRBD2 (5 bases). The V end lost 1 base, the J end lost 6 bases, and 28 bases lay between the germline ends. CDR3 length: 19 residues. CDR1 is KGHSH, CDR2 LQKENI, per germline. In nucleotides, the CDR3 is TGTGCCAGCTCACCACAGCCTCCAGGAGTCCGGGGTGCAAGGATCGAGCAGTACTTC. It encodes CASSPQPPGVRGARIEQYF.